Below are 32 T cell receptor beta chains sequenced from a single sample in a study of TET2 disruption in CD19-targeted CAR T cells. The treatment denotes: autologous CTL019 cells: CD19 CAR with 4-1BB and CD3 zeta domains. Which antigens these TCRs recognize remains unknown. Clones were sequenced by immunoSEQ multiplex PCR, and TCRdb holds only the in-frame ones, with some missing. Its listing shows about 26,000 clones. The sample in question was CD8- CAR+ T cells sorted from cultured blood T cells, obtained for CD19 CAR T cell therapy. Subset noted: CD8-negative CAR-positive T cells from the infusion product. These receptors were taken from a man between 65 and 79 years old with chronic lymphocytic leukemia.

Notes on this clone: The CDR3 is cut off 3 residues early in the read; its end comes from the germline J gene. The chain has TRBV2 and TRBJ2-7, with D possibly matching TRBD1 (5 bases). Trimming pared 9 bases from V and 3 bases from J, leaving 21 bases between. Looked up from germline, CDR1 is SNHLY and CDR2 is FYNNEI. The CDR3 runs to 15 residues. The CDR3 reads CASNRPAGIDYEQYF. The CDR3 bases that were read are TGTGCCAGTAATCGTCCTGCAGGGATCGACTACGAG.

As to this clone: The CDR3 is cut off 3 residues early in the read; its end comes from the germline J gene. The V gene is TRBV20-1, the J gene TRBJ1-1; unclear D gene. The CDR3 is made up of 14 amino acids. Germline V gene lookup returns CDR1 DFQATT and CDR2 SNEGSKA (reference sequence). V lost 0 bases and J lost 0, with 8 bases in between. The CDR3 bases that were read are TGCAGTGCTAGAGATGGCAGAATGAACACTGAA. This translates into CSARDGRMNTE. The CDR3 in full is CSARDGRMNTEAFF.

CDR3 DNA (partial): TGTGCCAGCGGCGGGGCCTACTATGGC. It specifies CASGGAYYG. The CDR3, in full, reads CASGGAYYGYTF. The rearrangement links TRBV28 to TRBJ1-2; maybe TRBD1 (5 bases). Coverage ceases 3 residues before the CDR3 finishes, and the germline J gene fills in the end. Germline V gene data show CDR1 as MDHEN and CDR2 as SYDVKM. Trimming cost V 8 bases and J 3 bases, with 10 bases left between them. The CDR3 sequence is 12 residues long.

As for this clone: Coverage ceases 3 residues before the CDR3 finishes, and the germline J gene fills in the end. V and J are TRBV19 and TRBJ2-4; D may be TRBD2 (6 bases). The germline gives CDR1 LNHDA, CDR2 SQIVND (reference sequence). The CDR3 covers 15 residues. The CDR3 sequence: CASTNVGTPNQPQYF. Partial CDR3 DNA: TGTGCCAGTACCAATGTGGGGACTCCTAATCAGCCT.

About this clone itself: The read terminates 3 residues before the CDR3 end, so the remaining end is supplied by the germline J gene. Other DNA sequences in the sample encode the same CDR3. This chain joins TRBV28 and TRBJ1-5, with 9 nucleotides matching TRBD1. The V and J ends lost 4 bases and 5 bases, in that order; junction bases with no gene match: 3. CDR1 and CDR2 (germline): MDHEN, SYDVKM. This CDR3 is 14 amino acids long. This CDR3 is CASSSGQGDQPQHF. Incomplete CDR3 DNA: TGTGCCAGCAGTTCGGGACAGGGTGATCAGCCC.

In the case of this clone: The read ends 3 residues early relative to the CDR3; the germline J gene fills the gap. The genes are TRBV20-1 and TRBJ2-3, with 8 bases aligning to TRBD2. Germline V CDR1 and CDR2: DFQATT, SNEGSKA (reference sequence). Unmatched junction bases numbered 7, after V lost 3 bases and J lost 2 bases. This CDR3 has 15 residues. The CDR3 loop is CSARDSGVPTDTQYF. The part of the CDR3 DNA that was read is TGCAGTGCTAGGGATAGCGGGGTTCCCACAGATACG.

The CDR3: CASSLGGRGSYEQYF. The sequenced part of the CDR3 DNA is TGTGCCAGCAGCTTGGGGGGTAGGGGATCGTACGAG. The chain employs TRBV5-4 and TRBJ2-7, with TRBD1 as a possible D gene (5 bases). The missing CDR3 end, 3 residues past where the read stops, is filled in from the germline J gene. Germline CDR1 SGHNT, CDR2 YYREEE (reference sequence). V was pared by 0 bases and J by 4 bases, with 14 bases between. This CDR3 has 15 amino acids.

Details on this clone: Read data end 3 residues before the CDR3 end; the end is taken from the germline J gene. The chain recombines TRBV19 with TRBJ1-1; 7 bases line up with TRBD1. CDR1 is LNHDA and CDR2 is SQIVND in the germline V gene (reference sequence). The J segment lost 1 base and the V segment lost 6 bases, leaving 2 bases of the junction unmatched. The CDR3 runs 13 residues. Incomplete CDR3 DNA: TGTGCCAGTAGGGACAGGCCGAACACTGAA. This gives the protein CASRDRPNTE. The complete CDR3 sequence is CASRDRPNTEAFF.

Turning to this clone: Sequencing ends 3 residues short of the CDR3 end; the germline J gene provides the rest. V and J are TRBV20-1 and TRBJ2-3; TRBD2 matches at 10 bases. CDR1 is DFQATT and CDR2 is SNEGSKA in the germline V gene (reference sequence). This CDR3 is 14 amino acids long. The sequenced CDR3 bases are TGCAGTGCTTCACTAGCGGGGCTCCAAGAGACG. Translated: CSASLAGLQET. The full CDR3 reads CSASLAGLQETQYF.

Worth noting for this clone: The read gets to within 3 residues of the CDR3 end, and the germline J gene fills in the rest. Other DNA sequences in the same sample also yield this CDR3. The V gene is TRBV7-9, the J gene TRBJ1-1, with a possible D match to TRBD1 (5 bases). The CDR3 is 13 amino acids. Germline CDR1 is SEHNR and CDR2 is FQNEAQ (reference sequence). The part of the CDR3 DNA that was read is TGTGCCAGCAGCTTATTAGACAGAGAGACA. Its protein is CASSLLDRET. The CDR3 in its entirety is CASSLLDRETAFF.

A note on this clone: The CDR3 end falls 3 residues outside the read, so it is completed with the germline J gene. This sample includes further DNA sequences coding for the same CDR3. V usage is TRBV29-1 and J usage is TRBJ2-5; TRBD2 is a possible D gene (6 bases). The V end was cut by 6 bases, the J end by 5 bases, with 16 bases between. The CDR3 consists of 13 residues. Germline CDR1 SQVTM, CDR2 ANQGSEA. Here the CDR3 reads CSVPGVGAETQYF. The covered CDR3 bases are TGCAGCGTCCCGGGGGTCGGGGCGGAGACC.

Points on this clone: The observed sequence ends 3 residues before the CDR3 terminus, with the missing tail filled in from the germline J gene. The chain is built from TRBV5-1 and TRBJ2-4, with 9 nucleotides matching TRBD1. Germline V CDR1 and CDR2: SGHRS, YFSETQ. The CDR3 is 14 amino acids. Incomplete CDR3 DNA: TGCGCCAGCAGCTCACAGGGGGCTGGGGAGACT. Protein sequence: CASSSQGAGET. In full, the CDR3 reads CASSSQGAGETQYF.

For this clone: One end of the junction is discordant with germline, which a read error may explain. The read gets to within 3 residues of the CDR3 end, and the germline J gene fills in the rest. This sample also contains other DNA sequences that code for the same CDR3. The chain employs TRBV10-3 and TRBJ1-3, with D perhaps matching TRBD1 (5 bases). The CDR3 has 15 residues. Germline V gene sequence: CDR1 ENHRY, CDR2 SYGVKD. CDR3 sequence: CAISETQGSGNTIYF. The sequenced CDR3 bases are TGTGCCATCAGTGAGACCCAGGGTTCTGGAAACACT.

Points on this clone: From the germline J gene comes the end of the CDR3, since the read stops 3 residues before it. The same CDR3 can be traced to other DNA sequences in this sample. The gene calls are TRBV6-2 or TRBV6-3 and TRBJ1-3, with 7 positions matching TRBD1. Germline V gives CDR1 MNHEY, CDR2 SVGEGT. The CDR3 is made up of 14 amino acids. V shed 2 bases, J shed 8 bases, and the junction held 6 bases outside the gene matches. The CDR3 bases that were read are TGTGCCAGCAGTTACCGGGGACAGAAGGACACC. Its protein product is CASSYRGQKDT. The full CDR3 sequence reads CASSYRGQKDTIYF.

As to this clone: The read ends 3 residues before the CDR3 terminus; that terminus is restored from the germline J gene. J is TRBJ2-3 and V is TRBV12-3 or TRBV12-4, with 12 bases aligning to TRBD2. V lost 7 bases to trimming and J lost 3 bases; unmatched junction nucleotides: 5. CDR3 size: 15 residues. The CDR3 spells CASNGLAGLTDTQYF. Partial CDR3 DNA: TGTGCCAGCAATGGACTAGCGGGACTTACAGATACG.

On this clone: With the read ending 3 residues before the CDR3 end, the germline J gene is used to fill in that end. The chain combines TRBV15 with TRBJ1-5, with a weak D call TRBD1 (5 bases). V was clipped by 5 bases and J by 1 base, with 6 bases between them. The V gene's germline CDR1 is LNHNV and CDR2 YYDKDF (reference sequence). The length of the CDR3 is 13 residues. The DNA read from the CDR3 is TGTGCCACCAGCCGACAGAGCAATCAGCCC. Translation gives CATSRQSNQP. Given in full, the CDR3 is CATSRQSNQPQHF.

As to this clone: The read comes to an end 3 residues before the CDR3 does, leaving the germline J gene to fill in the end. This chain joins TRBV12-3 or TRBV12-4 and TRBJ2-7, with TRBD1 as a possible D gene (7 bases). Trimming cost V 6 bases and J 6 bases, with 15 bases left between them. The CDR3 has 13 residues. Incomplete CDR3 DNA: TGTGCCAGCAGCCCGGGGGCAGGGGGCGAG. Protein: CASSPGAGGE. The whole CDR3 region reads CASSPGAGGEQYF.

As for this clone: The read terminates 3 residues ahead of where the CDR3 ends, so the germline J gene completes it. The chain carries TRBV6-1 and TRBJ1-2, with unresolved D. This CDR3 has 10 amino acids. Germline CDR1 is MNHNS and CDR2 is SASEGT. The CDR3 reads CASSDAGYTF. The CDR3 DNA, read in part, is TGTGCCAGCAGTGACGCGGGC.

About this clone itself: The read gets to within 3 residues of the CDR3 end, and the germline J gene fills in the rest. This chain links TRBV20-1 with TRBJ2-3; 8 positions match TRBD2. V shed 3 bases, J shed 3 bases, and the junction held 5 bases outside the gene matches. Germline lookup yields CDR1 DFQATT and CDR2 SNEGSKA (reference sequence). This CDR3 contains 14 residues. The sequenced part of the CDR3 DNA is TGCAGTGCTAGTATAGCGGGGACAACAGATACG. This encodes CSASIAGTTDT. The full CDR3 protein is CSASIAGTTDTQYF.

CDR3 in amino acids: CASRDRGSGANVLTF. The covered CDR3 bases are TGTGCCAGCAGGGACAGGGGTTCCGGGGCCAACGTC. The chain has TRBV5-8 and TRBJ2-6; 9 bases map to TRBD1. The CDR3 goes on 3 residues after the read ends, and that part is filled in from the germline J gene. The ends lost 5 bases at V and 4 bases at J; junction bases unmatched: 4. The CDR3 loop spans 15 amino acids. The germline V gene encodes CDR1 SGHTS and CDR2 YDEGEE.

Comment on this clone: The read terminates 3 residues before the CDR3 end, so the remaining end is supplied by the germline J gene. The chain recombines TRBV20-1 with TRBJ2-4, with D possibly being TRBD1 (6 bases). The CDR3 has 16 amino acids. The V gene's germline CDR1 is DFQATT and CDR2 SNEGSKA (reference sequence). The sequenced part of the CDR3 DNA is TGCAGTGCTAGCTACTCCCGACAGGTGACGTATCAGCCT. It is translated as CSASYSRQVTYQP. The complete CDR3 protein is CSASYSRQVTYQPQYF.

The CDR3 spells CASSQCAQGPPDTQYF. Partial CDR3 DNA: TGTGCCAGCAGCCAATGCGCGCAGGGTCCCCCAGATACG. The chain is built from TRBV3-1 (or the pseudogene TRBV3-2) and TRBJ2-3; a weak D match, TRBD1 (5 bases). The observed sequence ends 3 residues before the CDR3 terminus, with the missing tail filled in from the germline J gene. Looked up from germline, CDR1 is LGHDT and CDR2 is YNNKEL (reference sequence). The CDR3 covers 16 residues. V dropped 2 bases and J dropped 4 bases, with 16 bases sitting between them.

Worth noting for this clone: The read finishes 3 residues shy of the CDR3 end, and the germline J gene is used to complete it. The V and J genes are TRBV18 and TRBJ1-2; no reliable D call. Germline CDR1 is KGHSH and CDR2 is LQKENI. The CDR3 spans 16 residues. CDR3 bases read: TGTGCCAGCTCACCAAAACTAGCCAACTCCTACAATGAC. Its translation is CASSPKLANSYND. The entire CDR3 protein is CASSPKLANSYNDYTF.

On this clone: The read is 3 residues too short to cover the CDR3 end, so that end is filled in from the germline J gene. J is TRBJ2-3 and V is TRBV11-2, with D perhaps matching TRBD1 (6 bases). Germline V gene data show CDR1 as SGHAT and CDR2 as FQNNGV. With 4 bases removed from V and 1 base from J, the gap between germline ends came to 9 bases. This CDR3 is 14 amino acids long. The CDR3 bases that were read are TGTGCCAGCAGCTCCAGACAGGGCACAGATACG. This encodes CASSSRQGTDT. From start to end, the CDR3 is CASSSRQGTDTQYF.

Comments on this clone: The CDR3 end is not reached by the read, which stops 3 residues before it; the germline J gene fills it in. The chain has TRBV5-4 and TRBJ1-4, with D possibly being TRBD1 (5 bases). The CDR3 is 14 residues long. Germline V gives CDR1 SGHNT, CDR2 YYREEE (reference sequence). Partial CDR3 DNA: TGTGCCAGCACGCGTGGGGACTATAATTCACCA. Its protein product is CASTRGDYNSP. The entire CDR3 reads CASTRGDYNSPLFF.

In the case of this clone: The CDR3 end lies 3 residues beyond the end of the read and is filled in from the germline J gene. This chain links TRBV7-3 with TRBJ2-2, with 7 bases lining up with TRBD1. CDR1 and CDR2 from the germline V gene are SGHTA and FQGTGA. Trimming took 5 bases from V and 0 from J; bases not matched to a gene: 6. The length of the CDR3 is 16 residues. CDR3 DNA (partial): TGTGCCAGCAGCCCAGGGGGACAGTCGAACACCGGGGAG. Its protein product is CASSPGGQSNTGE. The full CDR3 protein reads CASSPGGQSNTGELFF.

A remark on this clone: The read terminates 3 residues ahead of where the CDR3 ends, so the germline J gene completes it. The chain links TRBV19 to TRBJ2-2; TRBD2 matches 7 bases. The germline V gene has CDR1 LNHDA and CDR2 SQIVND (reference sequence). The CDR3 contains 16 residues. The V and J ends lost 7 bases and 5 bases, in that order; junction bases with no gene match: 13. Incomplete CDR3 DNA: TGTGCCAGTACCTTCTCTGGGGGGGGGTGGACCGGGGAG. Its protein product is CASTFSGGGWTGE. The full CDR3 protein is CASTFSGGGWTGELFF.

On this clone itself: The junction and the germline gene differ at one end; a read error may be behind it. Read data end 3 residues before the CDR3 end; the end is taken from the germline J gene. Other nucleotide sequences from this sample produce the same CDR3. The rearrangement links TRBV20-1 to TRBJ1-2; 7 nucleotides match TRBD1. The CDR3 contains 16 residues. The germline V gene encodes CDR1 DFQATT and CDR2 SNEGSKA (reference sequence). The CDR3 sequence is CSARGTEGAGNYGYTF. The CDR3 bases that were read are TGCAGTGCTCGGGGGACAGAGGGAGCGGGTAACTATGGT.

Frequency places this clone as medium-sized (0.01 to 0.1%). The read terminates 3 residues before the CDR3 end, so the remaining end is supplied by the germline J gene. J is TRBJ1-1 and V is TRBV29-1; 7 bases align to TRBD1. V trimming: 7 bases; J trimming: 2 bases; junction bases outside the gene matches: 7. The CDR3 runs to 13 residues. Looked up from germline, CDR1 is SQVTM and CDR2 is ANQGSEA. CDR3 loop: CSANRGSNTEAFF. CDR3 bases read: TGCAGCGCGAACAGGGGCTCAAACACTGAA.

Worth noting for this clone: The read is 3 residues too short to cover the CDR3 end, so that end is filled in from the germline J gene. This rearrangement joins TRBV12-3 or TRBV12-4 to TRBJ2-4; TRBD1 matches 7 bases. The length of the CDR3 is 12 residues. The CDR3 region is CASSYRGGPQYF. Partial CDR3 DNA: TGTGCCAGCAGTTACAGGGGTGGGCCT.

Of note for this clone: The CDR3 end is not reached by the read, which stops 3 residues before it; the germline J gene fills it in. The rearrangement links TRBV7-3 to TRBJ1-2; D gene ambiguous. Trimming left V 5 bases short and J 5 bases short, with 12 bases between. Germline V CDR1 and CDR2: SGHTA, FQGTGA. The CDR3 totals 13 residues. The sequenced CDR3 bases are TGTGCCAGCAGCATAAAGCCGGGGTATGGC. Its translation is CASSIKPGYG. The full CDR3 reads CASSIKPGYGYTF.

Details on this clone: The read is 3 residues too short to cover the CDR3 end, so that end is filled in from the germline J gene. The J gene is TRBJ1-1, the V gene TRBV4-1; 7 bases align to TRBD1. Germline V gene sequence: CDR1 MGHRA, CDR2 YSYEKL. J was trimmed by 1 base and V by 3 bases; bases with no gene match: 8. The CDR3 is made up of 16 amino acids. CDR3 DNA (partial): TGCGCCAGCAGCCAGGTACGGGCAGGGGGGAACACTGAA. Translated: CASSQVRAGGNTE. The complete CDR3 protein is CASSQVRAGGNTEAFF.